The source of this T cell receptor (beta chain) is a study of PD-L1 blockade in urothelial cancer. Study-level background: Twenty-five of 29 patients were males with bladder-origin urothelial cancer. Analyses used blood from 3 weeks (second dose) and 6 weeks after treatment start. Anywhere from 0 to 3 prior chemotherapy regimens had been received by patients.

The repertoire was sequenced with immunoSEQ multiplex PCR; TCRdb's copy has only in-frame clones and lacks some. Of roughly 63,000 clones detected, under 90% appear once; the ten largest clones hold under 3.5%. Per germline, CDR1 LNHDA and CDR2 SQIVND (reference sequence). V shed 5 bases and J 4 bases; nucleotides not matched to a gene: 5. The CDR3 has 14 amino acids. Time point denoted: pretreatment peripheral blood. Locally advanced or metastatic urothelial carcinoma was present in patients. This chain connects TRBV19 to TRBJ2-1, with TRBD2 matching 7 bases. The specimen was PBMCs, collected around atezolizumab (anti-PD-L1) treatment. This TCR came from a man aged 65 to 85 with urothelial cancer. The CDR3 reads CASSGGRGYNEQFF. The CDR3 DNA reads TGTGCCAGTAGTGGCGGGAGAGGATACAATGAGCAGTTCTTC.